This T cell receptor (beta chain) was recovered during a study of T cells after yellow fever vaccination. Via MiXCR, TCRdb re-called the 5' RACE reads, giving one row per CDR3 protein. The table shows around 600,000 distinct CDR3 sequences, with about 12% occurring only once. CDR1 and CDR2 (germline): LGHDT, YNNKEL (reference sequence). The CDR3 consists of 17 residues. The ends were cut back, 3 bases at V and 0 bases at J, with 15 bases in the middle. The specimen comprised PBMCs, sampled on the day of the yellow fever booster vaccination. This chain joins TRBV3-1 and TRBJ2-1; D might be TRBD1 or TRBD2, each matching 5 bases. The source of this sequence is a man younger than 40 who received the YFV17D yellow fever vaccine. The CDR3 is CASSHLGAGSSYNEQFF. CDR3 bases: TGTGCCAGCAGCCATCTGGGTGCAGGGAGCTCCTACAATGAGCAGTTCTTC.